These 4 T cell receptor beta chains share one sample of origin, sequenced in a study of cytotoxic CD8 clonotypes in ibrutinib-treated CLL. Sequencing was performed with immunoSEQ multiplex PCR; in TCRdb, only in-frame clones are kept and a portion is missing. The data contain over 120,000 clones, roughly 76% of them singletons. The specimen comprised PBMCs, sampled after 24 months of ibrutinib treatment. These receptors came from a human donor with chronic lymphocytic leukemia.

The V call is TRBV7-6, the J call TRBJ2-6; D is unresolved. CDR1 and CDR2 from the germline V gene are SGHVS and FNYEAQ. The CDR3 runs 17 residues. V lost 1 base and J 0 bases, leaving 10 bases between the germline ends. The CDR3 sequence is CASSLDGSSSGANVLTF. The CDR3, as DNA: TGTGCCAGCAGCTTAGATGGCAGCTCCTCTGGGGCCAACGTCCTGACTTTC.

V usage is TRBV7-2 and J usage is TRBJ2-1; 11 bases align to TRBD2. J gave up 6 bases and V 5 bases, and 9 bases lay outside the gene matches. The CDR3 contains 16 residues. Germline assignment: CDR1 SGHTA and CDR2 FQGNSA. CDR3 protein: CASSAPSGRLGNEQFF. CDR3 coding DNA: TGTGCCAGCAGCGCTCCTAGCGGGAGGTTAGGCAATGAGCAGTTCTTC.

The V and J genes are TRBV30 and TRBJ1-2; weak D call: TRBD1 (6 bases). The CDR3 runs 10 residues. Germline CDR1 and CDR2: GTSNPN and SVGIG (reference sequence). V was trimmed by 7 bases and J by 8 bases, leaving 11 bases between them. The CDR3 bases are TGTGCCTTTGGACAGAAAGGCTACACCTTC. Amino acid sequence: CAFGQKGYTF.

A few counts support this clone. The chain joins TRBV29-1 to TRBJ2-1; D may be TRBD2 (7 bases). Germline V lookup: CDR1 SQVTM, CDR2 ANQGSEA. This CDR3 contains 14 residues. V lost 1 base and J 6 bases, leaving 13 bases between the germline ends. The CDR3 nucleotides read TGCAGCGTTGAAGGTGGGGGGGCCGGCAATGAGCAGTTCTTC. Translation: CSVEGGGAGNEQFF.